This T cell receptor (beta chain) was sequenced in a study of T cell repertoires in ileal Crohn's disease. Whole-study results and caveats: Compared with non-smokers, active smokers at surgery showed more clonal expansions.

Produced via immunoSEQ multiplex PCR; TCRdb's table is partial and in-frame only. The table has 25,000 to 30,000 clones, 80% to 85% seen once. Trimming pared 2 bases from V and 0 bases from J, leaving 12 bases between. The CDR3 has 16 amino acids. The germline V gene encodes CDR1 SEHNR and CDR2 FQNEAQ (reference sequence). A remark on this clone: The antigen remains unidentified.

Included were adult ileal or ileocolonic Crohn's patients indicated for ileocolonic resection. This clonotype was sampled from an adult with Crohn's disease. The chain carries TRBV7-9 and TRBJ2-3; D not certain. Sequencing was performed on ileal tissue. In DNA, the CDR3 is TGTGCCAGCAGCTTATCAGTTTTCTCTAGCACAGATACGCAGTATTTT. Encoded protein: CASSLSVFSSTDTQYF. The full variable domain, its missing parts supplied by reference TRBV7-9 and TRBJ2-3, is DTGVSQNPRHKITKRGQNVTFRCDPISEHNRLYWYRQTLGQGPEFLTYFQNEAQLEKSRLLSDRFSAERPKGSFSTLEIQRTEQGDSAMYLCASSLSVFSSTDTQYFGPGTRLTVL.